This is a list of T cell receptor beta chains from one sample in a study of cytomegalovirus exposure and HLA in healthy donors. Clones were read by immunoSEQ multiplex PCR, and TCRdb kept only the in-frame ones, dropping some. The table shows approximately 160,000 clones, with more than 70% occurring only once. Material for sequencing was PBMCs. These receptors were taken from a male donor in good health and CMV-seronegative. The CDR3 runs from the conserved cysteine through the conserved F or W. D genes are given only for firm matches. Clone size is shown for a subset of rows, as once, few, many or a class of expanded clone.

TRBV2	-	TRBJ1-1	-	CASSGQMNTEAFF	TGTGCCAGCAGTGGACAGATGAACACTGAAGCTTTCTTT
TRBV7-3	-	TRBJ2-2	-	CASSFGTGANTGELFF	TGTGCCAGCAGCTTTGGCACAGGCGCGAACACCGGGGAGCTGTTTTTT
TRBV4-2	once	TRBJ2-6	-	CASSQDLGGAGANVLTF	TGTGCCAGCAGCCAAGATCTCGGCGGGGCTGGGGCCAACGTCCTGACTTTC
TRBV25-1	-	TRBJ2-7	-	CASSEFEGFSYEQYF	TGTGCCAGCAGTGAATTTGAGGGCTTCTCCTACGAGCAGTACTTC
TRBV5-5	-	TRBJ2-6	-	CASSSRLGSSGANVLTF	TGTGCCAGCAGCTCGCGTCTAGGGAGCTCTGGGGCCAACGTCCTGACTTTC
TRBV6-1	-	TRBJ2-6	TRBD1	CASKDRSSGANVLTF	TGTGCCAGCAAGGACAGGTCCTCTGGGGCCAACGTCCTGACTTTC
TRBV7-7	-	TRBJ2-2	-	CASSKRDTSFTGELFF	TGTGCCAGCAGCAAGCGGGACACTTCTTTCACCGGGGAGCTGTTTTTT
TRBV10-3	-	TRBJ1-5	-	CAISRQAFRSNQPQHF	TGTGCCATCAGTAGACAGGCCTTTCGGAGCAATCAGCCCCAGCATTTT
TRBV12-5	once	TRBJ2-7	-	CASGLDGNEQYF	TGTGCTAGTGGTTTGGACGGGAACGAGCAGTACTTC
TRBV6-6	-	TRBJ1-5	TRBD1	CASSYKGAEVQPQHF	TGTGCCAGCAGTTATAAGGGGGCGGAAGTGCAGCCCCAGCATTTT
TRBV5-1	-	TRBJ2-7	-	CASSLTGVDYEQYF	TGCGCCAGCAGCTTGACAGGAGTGGACTACGAGCAGTACTTC
TRBV5-1	-	TRBJ2-2	-	CASSTGSLGTGELFF	TGCGCCAGCAGTACAGGTTCATTGGGGACCGGGGAGCTGTTTTTT
TRBV6-4	few	TRBJ1-2	-	CASSDDQGVGYTF	TGTGCCAGCAGTGACGATCAGGGTGTTGGCTACACCTTC
TRBV2	-	TRBJ2-7	TRBD1	CASLTGTGSYEQYF	TGTGCCAGCCTGACCGGGACAGGTTCCTACGAGCAGTACTTC
TRBV10-3	-	TRBJ1-1	TRBD1	CAIRTGTGGETEAFF	TGTGCCATCAGAACCGGGACAGGGGGTGAAACTGAAGCTTTCTTT
TRBV7-2	-	TRBJ1-6	-	CASSPGQGTPLYNSPLHF	TGTGCCAGCAGCCCCGGCCAGGGGACACCCCTCTATAATTCACCCCTCCACTTT
TRBV15	-	TRBJ2-1	-	CATSSRGASYNEQFF	TGTGCCACCAGCAGCCGCGGGGCCTCCTACAATGAGCAGTTCTTC
TRBV2	-	TRBJ1-5	-	CASRQRHSNQPQHF	TGTGCCAGCAGACAAAGACACAGCAATCAGCCCCAGCATTTT
TRBV12-5	-	TRBJ2-3	-	CASGLVLSGTDTQYF	TGTGCTAGTGGTTTGGTACTGTCAGGGACAGATACGCAGTATTTT
TRBV13	-	TRBJ2-3	TRBD2	CASSRERGSTDTQYF	TGTGCCAGCAGCCGTGAGCGGGGCAGCACAGATACGCAGTATTTT
TRBV28	-	TRBJ2-7	TRBD2	CASGATSGPNYEQYF	TGTGCCAGCGGGGCGACTAGCGGGCCTAACTACGAGCAGTACTTC
TRBV6-1	once	TRBJ2-1	-	CASRDYRSGEQFF	TGTGCCAGCAGGGACTACAGAAGCGGTGAGCAGTTCTTC
TRBV11-2	few	TRBJ1-5	-	CASSLDPGNQPQHF	TGTGCCAGCAGCTTAGATCCGGGCAATCAGCCCCAGCATTTT
TRBV27	-	TRBJ1-5	-	CASSLSNWSNQPQHF	TGTGCCAGCAGTTTATCGAACTGGAGCAATCAGCCCCAGCATTTT
TRBV6-5	-	TRBJ1-3	-	CASSPGRRNTIYF	TGTGCCAGCAGCCCAGGAAGAAGAAACACCATATATTTT
TRBV19	-	TRBJ2-7	-	CASSIAGGLSYEQYF	TGTGCCAGTAGTATAGCCGGGGGGCTATCCTACGAGCAGTACTTC
TRBV7-2	-	TRBJ2-7	TRBD1	CASSWKTGMYYEQYF	TGTGCCAGCAGCTGGAAGACAGGGATGTATTACGAGCAGTACTTC
TRBV10-2	-	TRBJ2-2	-	CASRTRTGELFF	TGCGCCAGCAGGACACGCACCGGGGAGCTGTTTTTT
TRBV19	-	TRBJ1-2	-	CASSPGSTNYGYTF	TGTGCCAGTAGCCCCGGGTCGACTAACTATGGCTACACCTTC
TRBV2	-	TRBJ2-5	-	CASSGTRQETQYF	TGTGCCAGCAGTGGAACTAGACAAGAGACCCAGTACTTC
TRBV15	-	TRBJ1-5	TRBD1	CATSRDDRASNQPQHF	TGTGCCACCAGCAGAGATGACAGGGCTAGCAATCAGCCCCAGCATTTT
TRBV11-2	once	TRBJ1-2	-	CASSLGGGYGYTF	TGTGCCAGCAGCTTAGGAGGGGGCTATGGCTACACCTTC
TRBV27	-	TRBJ1-1	-	CASSLRSFTEAFF	TGTGCCAGCAGTTTACGAAGCTTCACTGAAGCTTTCTTT
TRBV20-1	-	TRBJ1-1	-	CRGGGGEAFF	TGCAGGGGGGGAGGGGGTGAAGCTTTCTTT
TRBV4-1	few	TRBJ2-3	TRBD2	CASSQDMTSGADTQYF	TGCGCCAGCAGCCAAGATATGACTAGCGGGGCAGATACGCAGTATTTT
TRBV11-3	-	TRBJ2-2	TRBD1	CASSPGQGKTGELFF	TGTGCCAGCAGCCCGGGACAGGGAAAGACCGGGGAGCTGTTTTTT
TRBV28	once	TRBJ2-7	-	CASSHYHEQYF	TGTGCCAGCAGTCACTACCACGAGCAGTACTTC
TRBV5-6	-	TRBJ2-7	TRBD2	CASSWGTSGRGYEQYF	TGTGCCAGCAGCTGGGGGACTAGCGGGAGAGGATACGAGCAGTACTTC
TRBV4-2	-	TRBJ2-3	TRBD2	CASSQGSGGTSTDTQYF	TGTGCCAGCAGCCAAGGTAGCGGGGGAACTAGCACAGATACGCAGTATTTT
TRBV5-6	few	TRBJ2-7	-	CASSLLGASYEQYF	TGTGCCAGCAGCTTGCTGGGAGCTTCCTACGAGCAGTACTTC
TRBV6-5	-	TRBJ2-7	-	CASRNPGQHYEQYF	TGTGCCTCACGAAACCCTGGACAGCACTACGAGCAGTACTTC
TRBV2	-	TRBJ2-7	-	CASSDRGISAYEQYF	TGTGCCAGCAGTGACAGGGGCATTTCAGCCTACGAGCAGTACTTC
TRBV27	-	TRBJ2-7	TRBD1	CASSLEPEQGGLYEQYF	TGTGCCAGCAGTTTAGAGCCGGAACAGGGGGGCCTTTACGAGCAGTACTTC
TRBV7-3	-	TRBJ1-2	TRBD1	CASSLQGAPNYGYTF	TGTGCCAGCAGCCTACAGGGGGCCCCTAACTATGGCTACACCTTC
TRBV5-4	-	TRBJ2-3	-	CASSLVQGGLGTQYF	TGTGCCAGCAGCTTGGTCCAGGGTGGGCTGGGTACGCAGTATTTT
TRBV9	-	TRBJ1-3	-	CASSVAQAYSGNTIYF	TGTGCCAGCAGCGTAGCACAGGCATACTCTGGAAACACCATATATTTT
TRBV7-9	-	TRBJ1-1	-	CASSSGQWNTEAFF	TGTGCCAGCAGCTCCGGACAGTGGAACACTGAAGCTTTCTTT
TRBV6-4	-	TRBJ2-7	TRBD1	CASSDPGTDGLPTGQYF	TGTGCCAGCAGTGACCCAGGGACAGATGGCTTACCTACGGGGCAGTACTTC
TRBV9	few	TRBJ2-4	-	CASSPQGGKNIQYF	TGTGCCAGCAGCCCGCAGGGGGGCAAAAACATTCAGTACTTC
TRBV18	-	TRBJ1-6	-	CASSQDKSSPLHF	TGTGCCAGCTCACAGGACAAATCTTCACCCCTCCACTTT
TRBV27	-	TRBJ1-5	-	CVSSLLNQPQHF	TGTGTCAGCAGTTTATTAAATCAGCCCCAGCATTTT